The clone carrying this TCR beta chain was counted between two and nine times. Together with a sample-barcoded 5' primer, a J-beta primer mix was included in a second PCR lasting roughly 6 to 12 cycles. Each cDNA molecule carried a tag from a template-switch adaptor that contained 12 random nucleotides. TCRdb re-analysed the 5' RACE reads in MiXCR, keeping a single row per CDR3 protein. Altogether some 1.5 million distinct CDR3 sequences are present, 28% being singletons, with the ten largest covering roughly 8.2%. The data stem from a study of blood T cells in healthy people across ages. For the study at large: The capture of about one barcoded beta molecule per two T cells was achieved by template switching.

The CDR3 runs 14 residues. V was cut by 1 base and J by 11 bases, with 12 bases left in between. Germline V gene data show CDR1 as SGHDN and CDR2 as FVKESK. Isolation per sample recovered at least 7 million PBMCs. Sequencing input: blood. The TCR sequence derives from a woman younger than 45 in good health. The chain links TRBV14 to TRBJ1-6; D is possibly TRBD1 (6 bases). The CDR3 DNA follows: TGTGCCAGCAGCCAAGGATTGGGGGGGCCACCCCTCCACTTT. Encoded protein: CASSQGLGGPPLHF.